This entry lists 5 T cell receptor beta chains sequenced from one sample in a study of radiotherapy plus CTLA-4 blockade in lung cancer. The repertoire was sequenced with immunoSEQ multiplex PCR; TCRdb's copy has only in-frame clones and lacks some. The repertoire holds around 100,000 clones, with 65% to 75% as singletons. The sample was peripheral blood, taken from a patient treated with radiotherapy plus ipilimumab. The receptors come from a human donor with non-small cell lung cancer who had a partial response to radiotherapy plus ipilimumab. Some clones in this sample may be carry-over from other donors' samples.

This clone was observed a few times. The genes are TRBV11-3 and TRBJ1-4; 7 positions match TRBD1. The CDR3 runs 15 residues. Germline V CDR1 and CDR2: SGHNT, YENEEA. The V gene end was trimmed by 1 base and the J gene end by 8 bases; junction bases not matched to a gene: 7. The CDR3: CASSLADRDNEKLFF. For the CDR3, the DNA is TGTGCCAGCAGCTTAGCTGACAGGGATAACGAAAAACTGTTTTTT.

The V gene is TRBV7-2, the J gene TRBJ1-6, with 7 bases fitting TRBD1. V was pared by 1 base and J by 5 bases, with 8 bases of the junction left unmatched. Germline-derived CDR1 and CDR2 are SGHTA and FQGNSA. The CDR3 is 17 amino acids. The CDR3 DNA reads TGTGCCAGCAGCTTAGGTTCCCCGACAGGGAATAATTCACCCCTCCACTTT. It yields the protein CASSLGSPTGNNSPLHF.

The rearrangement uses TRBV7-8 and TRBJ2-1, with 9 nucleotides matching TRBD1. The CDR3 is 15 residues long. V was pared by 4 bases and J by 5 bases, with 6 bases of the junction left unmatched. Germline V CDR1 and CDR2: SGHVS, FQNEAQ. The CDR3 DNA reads TGTGCCAGCAGCTCCTCGGGACAGGGCCACAATGAGCAGTTCTTC. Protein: CASSSSGQGHNEQFF.

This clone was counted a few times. CDR3 sequence (DNA): TGTGCCAGCAGCTCATGGGGATCAGGGGGCAATCAGCCCCAGCATTTT. Its protein is CASSSWGSGGNQPQHF. V usage is TRBV5-8 and J usage is TRBJ1-5, with D maybe TRBD1 (6 bases). V dropped 3 bases and J dropped 2 bases, with 15 bases sitting between them. The CDR3 covers 16 residues. The germline gives CDR1 SGHTS, CDR2 YDEGEE.

The CDR3 region has the DNA TGTGCCAGCAGCTTAGGGGGACTGCAGCAAGAGACCCAGTACTTC. It translates to CASSLGGLQQETQYF. The chain joins TRBV7-2 to TRBJ2-5, with D possibly being TRBD2 (6 bases). With 1 base removed from V and 2 bases from J, the gap between germline ends came to 11 bases. The CDR3 runs 15 residues. Germline CDR1 and CDR2: SGHTA and FQGNSA.